This T cell receptor beta chain is drawn from a study of blood T cell repertoires in COVID-19. Study as a whole: Whether acute or convalescent, the COVID-19 samples came from the United States, Italy and Spain. T cells, B-cell-depleted T cells, or PBMCs supplied cDNA or gDNA.

Original methodology: Nucleated cell number was recorded as an estimate derived from reference gene primer amplification. Method: immunoSEQ multiplex PCR; TCRdb's copy keeps in-frame clones and lacks some. That table furnishes V, J and clone size, whereas the DNA furnished D and trimming. The repertoire holds under 300,000 clones, more than 80% seen once, with about 3% in the top ten. Germline V lookup: CDR1 SGHTA, CDR2 FQGNSA. The CDR3 has 14 residues. The V gene lost 3 bases and the J gene lost 1 base, with 9 bases spanning the gap. Sequenced input: peripheral blood. This chain connects TRBV7-2 to TRBJ1-1, with a tentative D call TRBD1 (6 bases). The origin of this receptor is a woman aged 25 to 39 with active or convalescent COVID-19. The DNA for the CDR3 is TGTGCCAGCAGCTTTGACAGGAGGAACACTGAAGCTTTCTTT. Its translation: CASSFDRRNTEAFF.